These 10 T cell receptor beta chains share one sample of origin, sequenced in a study of early T cells in non-severe SARS-CoV-2 infection. TCRdb analysed the 5' RACE reads with MiXCR anew, one entry per CDR3 protein. The table has 54,000 or so distinct CDR3 sequences, roughly 12% seen once. Source material: whole blood. The receptors were sampled from an adult who was a healthcare worker with PCR-confirmed SARS-CoV-2 infection or an uninfected control (not recorded which).

This clonotype was found a few times. DNA for the CDR3: TGTGCCAGCAGCTTAGTTAGGGAGACCAACGTCCTGACTTTC. Protein sequence: CASSLVRETNVLTF. The chain carries TRBV7-2 and TRBJ2-6, with D tentatively TRBD2 (5 bases). The ends were cut back, 1 base at V and 8 bases at J, with 9 bases in the middle. From germline, CDR1 is SGHTA and CDR2 FQGNSA. The CDR3 runs to 14 residues. Filled out from reference TRBV7-2 and TRBJ2-6, the complete variable domain reads GAGVSQSPSNKVTEKGKDVELRCDPISGHTALYWYRQSLGQGLEFLIYFQGNSAPDKSGLPSDRFSAERTGGSVSTLTIQRTQQEDSAVYLCASSLVRETNVLTFGAGSRLTVL.

The chain employs TRBV12-3 or TRBV12-4 and TRBJ1-5; 8 nucleotides agree with TRBD1. J lost 6 bases, V lost 1 base, and 5 bases had no gene match. The CDR3 has 15 residues. The CDR3 loop reads CASSLVAGGFQPQHF. CDR3 DNA: TGTGCCAGCAGTTTAGTGGCAGGGGGCTTTCAGCCCCAGCATTTT.

Many counts were recorded for this clonotype. The chain links TRBV6-1 to TRBJ1-2, with no clear D. CDR1 is MNHNS, CDR2 SASEGT, per germline. The ends were cut back, 4 bases at V and 2 bases at J, with 5 bases in the middle. The CDR3 consists of 12 residues. Written as DNA, the CDR3 is TGTGCCAGCAGTGGAGAGAACTATGGCTACACCTTC. It specifies CASSGENYGYTF.

This clonotype showed up just a few times. The chain is built from TRBV27 and TRBJ1-5, with D perhaps TRBD1 (6 bases). The germline gives CDR1 MNHEY, CDR2 SMNVEV (reference sequence). The CDR3 is 15 amino acids. The germline V and J ends were trimmed by 5 bases and 4 bases, with 15 bases remaining between them. The CDR3 DNA reads as TGTGCCAGCAGTACAGGGACAAGTAAAAATCAGCCCCAGCATTTT. Its translation: CASSTGTSKNQPQHF.

This clonotype was seen only a few times. The chain is built from TRBV5-5 and TRBJ2-5; tentatively, D is TRBD1 (5 bases). This CDR3 contains 16 residues. Germline assignment: CDR1 SGHKS and CDR2 YYEKEE (reference sequence). V lost 1 base, J lost 3 bases, and 16 bases lay in between. CDR3 region: CASSLFQSDTEETQYF. In nucleotides, the CDR3 is TGTGCCAGCAGCTTGTTTCAGTCGGACACCGAAGAGACCCAGTACTTC.

There are many counts of this clonotype. The chain combines TRBV20-1 with TRBJ1-3; maybe TRBD1 (5 bases). The CDR3 is made up of 14 amino acids. Trimming left V 4 bases short and J 0 bases short, with 10 bases between. Germline assignment: CDR1 DFQATT and CDR2 SNEGSKA (reference sequence). The CDR3 is CSANRQFSGNTIYF. The CDR3 coding sequence is TGCAGTGCTAATCGACAGTTCTCTGGAAACACCATATATTTT.

The rearrangement uses TRBV6-5 and TRBJ2-2; D perhaps matches TRBD1 (6 bases). V lost 0 bases and J lost 4, with 12 bases in between. The length of the CDR3 is 16 residues. The germline V gene encodes CDR1 MNHEY and CDR2 SVGAGI. CDR3 coding DNA: TGTGCCAGCAGTTACTCCGACAGGCTACTCACCGGGGAGCTGTTTTTT. Protein product: CASSYSDRLLTGELFF.

This clonotype has a count of ten or more. This chain joins TRBV7-8 and TRBJ2-7, with D perhaps assigned TRBD1 or TRBD2 (5 bases each). V dropped 5 bases and J dropped 2 bases, with 19 bases sitting between them. Germline V lookup: CDR1 SGHVS, CDR2 FQNEAQ. This CDR3 comprises 16 residues. As DNA, the CDR3 is TGTGCCAGCAGCACCTACCGGGGTTCGGACACCTACGAGCAGTACTTC. This codes for CASSTYRGSDTYEQYF.

This clonotype was detected a few times. The chain employs TRBV28 and TRBJ2-4, with TRBD2 matching over 8 bases. CDR3 length: 14 amino acids. Trimming at V came to 4 bases and at J to 5 bases, leaving 4 bases not matched to a gene. CDR1 and CDR2 from the germline V gene are MDHEN and SYDVKM. CDR3 DNA: TGTGCCAGCAGTTCCTCCGGGAGGGAAAACATTCAGTACTTC. Its protein product is CASSSSGRENIQYF. Full variable domain (rest looked up from reference TRBV28 and TRBJ2-4): DVKVTQSSRYLVKRTGEKVFLECVQDMDHENMFWYRQDPGLGLRLIYFSYDVKMKEKGDIPEGYSVSREKKERFSLILESASTNQTSMYLCASSSSGRENIQYFGAGTRLSVL.

The J gene is TRBJ1-6, the V gene TRBV20-1; 10 bases match TRBD1. The CDR3 is 14 amino acids. Per germline, CDR1 DFQATT and CDR2 SNEGSKA (reference sequence). The junction had 8 bases not matched to a gene; V was cut back by 6 bases and J by 9 bases. The CDR3 protein is CSARGQGDVSPLHF. The CDR3 DNA reads as TGCAGTGCCCGAGGACAGGGGGATGTTTCACCCCTCCACTTT.